This passage covers 2 T cell receptor beta chains from one sample sequenced in a study of blood T cell repertoires in COVID-19. TCRdb's copy holds only in-frame clones and misses some; the assay was immunoSEQ multiplex PCR. The sample includes more than 75,000 clones, roughly 80% of them seen just once. The sequenced sample was peripheral blood. The receptors stem from a human donor in a cohort sampled during active COVID-19.

The chain couples TRBV18 to TRBJ2-2, with D possibly matching TRBD2 (5 bases). V dropped 1 base and J dropped 6 bases, with 12 bases sitting between them. The germline V gene has CDR1 KGHSH and CDR2 LQKENI. CDR3 length: 15 residues. CDR3 sequence: CASSPLTGYPGELFF. Here the CDR3 DNA reads TGTGCCAGCTCACCACTGACGGGGTATCCCGGGGAGCTGTTTTTT.

The rearrangement links TRBV6-5 to TRBJ1-2; 10 bases line up with TRBD1. The CDR3 spans 11 residues. The germline CDR1 and CDR2 sequences are MNHEY and SVGAGI. Trimming cost V 6 bases and J 8 bases; bases outside gene matches: 0. The CDR3 DNA is TGTGCCAGCAGGGGACAGGGGGGCTACACCTTC. Its protein product is CASRGQGGYTF.